These T cell receptor beta chains were read from a single sample in a study of follicular helper T cells after annual influenza vaccination. Clones were sequenced by immunoSEQ multiplex PCR, and TCRdb holds only the in-frame ones, with some missing. The sample contains 9,500 to 15,000 clones, approximately 80% of which appear only once. Sequencing used CXCR5+ CD38- circulating T follicular helper cells from blood, obtained on the day of influenza vaccination. These receptors all stem from an adult who received the influenza vaccine. Each CDR3 is given with its conserved first and last residue. A D gene is named only where the DNA matches it firmly. The size of a clone is reported for some rows only, either as once, few or many, or as a class for expanded clones.

v_gene	j_gene	abundance	d_gene	CDR3nt	CDR3aa
TRBV4-2	TRBJ1-2	.	.	TGTGCCAGCAGCCAAGATCTGGGGGGCGCCCGAAGAGGTGGCTACACCTTC	CASSQDLGGARRGGYTF
TRBV20-1	TRBJ2-5	.	.	TGCAGTGCTAGTGACAGAGAGACCCAGTACTTC	CSASDRETQYF
TRBV2	TRBJ1-1	once	.	TGTGCCAGCAGTGACAACCAGAACACTGAAGCTTTCTTT	CASSDNQNTEAFF
TRBV9	TRBJ2-3	.	TRBD1	TGTGCCAGCAGCGTAGCGGTGACAGGGGGCACAGATACGCAGTATTTT	CASSVAVTGGTDTQYF
TRBV5-1	TRBJ2-3	.	.	TGCGCCAGCAGCTCAATCCAGGGCACAGATACGCAGTATTTT	CASSSIQGTDTQYF
TRBV29-1	TRBJ2-3	.	.	TGCAGCGTTGAATCTAGCGGCACAGATACGCAGTATTTT	CSVESSGTDTQYF
TRBV29-1	TRBJ2-1	.	TRBD1	TGCAGCGTTCGGACAGGGAGCAGCTCCTACAATGAGCAGTTCTTC	CSVRTGSSSYNEQFF
TRBV6-1	TRBJ2-5	.	.	TGTGCCAGCAGTGAATCAAGGGTACAAGAGACCCAGTACTTC	CASSESRVQETQYF
TRBV23-1	TRBJ1-2	.	.	TGCGCCAGCAGTCAAATGGGCAGGGGCCTAACCGATGGCTACACCTTC	CASSQMGRGLTDGYTF
TRBV28	TRBJ2-2	.	.	TGTGCCAGCACCAAACCAGGGGGGGGCACCGGGGAGCTGTTTTTT	CASTKPGGGTGELFF
TRBV7-9	TRBJ1-5	.	.	TGTGCCAGCAGCTTAGGACTGCAACAGCCCCAGCATTTT	CASSLGLQQPQHF
TRBV23-1	TRBJ2-7	.	.	TGCGCCAGCAGTCAATTCGCAGGGCCAAACGAGCAGTACTTC	CASSQFAGPNEQYF
TRBV19	TRBJ2-5	.	TRBD2	TGTGCCAGTAGCGCCGGACAGTCTTTTAGCGGGGGAGAGACCCAGTACTTC	CASSAGQSFSGGETQYF
TRBV6-1	TRBJ1-2	.	.	TGTGCCAGCAGTGAAATTTACTATGGCTACACCTTC	CASSEIYYGYTF
TRBV6-1	TRBJ2-5	.	TRBD2	TGTGCCAGCAGTGAATTAGCGGGGGCCGTAGAGCAAGAGACCCAGTACTTC	CASSELAGAVEQETQYF